The next 27 T cell receptor beta chains were all read from a single sample in a study of vaccination effects on CD4 cells after COVID-19. The ViraFEST assay expanded antigen-specific CD4+ T cells with viral peptide pools before sequencing. Subsequent to a culture period of about ten days, CD4+ T cells were isolated. PCR confirmed that the person was infected with SARS-CoV-2 between March and December 2020. Assay used: immunoSEQ multiplex PCR; TCRdb lists only in-frame clones, some missing. The sample consists of 40,000 or so clones, roughly 70% of them appearing once. These receptors' targets are unknown. Source: CD4+ T cells from PBMCs cultured with a peptide pool, taken before COVID-19 vaccination. All receptors derive from a human donor who had a prior SARS-CoV-2 infection.

The rearrangement joins TRBV6-2 or TRBV6-3 to TRBJ2-3; 8 nucleotides agree with TRBD2. The germline CDR1 and CDR2 sequences are MNHEY and SVGEGT. The CDR3 has 13 residues. After removal of 1 base from V and 15 bases from J, the junction contained 9 bases not matched to a gene. For the CDR3, the DNA is TGTGCCAGCAGTTACTTGAGCGGGGGACCCCTTTATTTT. Protein product: CASSYLSGGPLYF.

The rearrangement links TRBV27 to TRBJ2-1; either TRBD1 or TRBD2 may fit D (5 bases each). The germline V gene encodes CDR1 MNHEY and CDR2 SMNVEV (reference sequence). The CDR3 loop spans 13 amino acids. V dropped 4 bases and J dropped 9 bases, with 13 bases sitting between them. The CDR3 nucleotides read TGTGCCAGCAGTTCCGGGGCGGTGGGTGAGCAGTTCTTC. Its protein product is CASSSGAVGEQFF.

V usage is TRBV19 and J usage is TRBJ1-2; D not certain. CDR1 and CDR2 (germline): LNHDA, SQIVND (reference sequence). The CDR3 totals 15 residues. Trimming shortened V by 6 bases and J by 0 bases, and 14 bases separated the two germline ends. The CDR3 DNA sequence: TGTGCCAGTAGATCACCGGGAACCACTAACTATGGCTACACCTTC. Its protein is CASRSPGTTNYGYTF.

CDR3 protein: CASSLGLNLGNTIYF. DNA of the CDR3: TGTGCCAGCAGCTTGGGGCTTAATCTTGGAAACACCATATATTTT. This chain connects TRBV5-6 to TRBJ1-3; D is unclear. This CDR3 is 15 amino acids long. The germline V gene has CDR1 SGHDT and CDR2 YYEEEE. Deletions cut 0 bases from V and 3 bases from J, with 10 bases between.

J is TRBJ2-1 and V is TRBV5-1; no reliable D call. The CDR3 is made up of 12 amino acids. Germline CDR1 is SGHRS and CDR2 is YFSETQ. The germline V and J ends were trimmed by 5 bases and 2 bases, with 5 bases remaining between them. This CDR3 reads CASRQAYNEQFF. The CDR3 DNA is TGCGCCAGCAGACAAGCCTACAATGAGCAGTTCTTC.

This chain uses TRBV7-8 with TRBJ2-5, with a tentative D call TRBD2 (6 bases). Between the trimmed V and J ends, which lost 5 bases and 2 bases, there was a span of 15 bases. CDR3 length: 15 amino acids. CDR1 and CDR2 (germline): SGHVS, FQNEAQ. This CDR3 is CASSPGPGVQETQYF. The CDR3 DNA is TGTGCCAGCAGCCCGGGTCCGGGGGTTCAAGAGACCCAGTACTTC.

The chain has TRBV6-2 or TRBV6-3 and TRBJ2-1; possible D gene TRBD1, 5 bases. There are 13 residues in the CDR3. V was cut by 4 bases and J by 6 bases, with 10 bases left in between. CDR1 and CDR2 from the germline V gene are MNHEY and SVGEGT. This CDR3 is CASSWGLANEQFF. DNA of the CDR3: TGTGCCAGCAGTTGGGGCCTCGCCAATGAGCAGTTCTTC.

Here the CDR3 DNA reads TGCGCCAGCAGCTTGGAGGGTAGCGGGAGAAAGCAGTTCTTC. Translating gives CASSLEGSGRKQFF. V and J are TRBV5-1 and TRBJ2-1, with 9 bases identical to TRBD2. V lost 0 bases, J lost 11 bases, and 6 bases stayed unmatched. Germline loops: CDR1 SGHRS, CDR2 YFSETQ. The CDR3 loop spans 14 amino acids.

This clone was recorded once. V is TRBV3-1 (or the pseudogene TRBV3-2) and J is TRBJ2-5, with a possible D match to TRBD2 (6 bases). The CDR3 extends over 15 amino acids. Trimming removed 3 bases from V and 0 bases from J, with 11 bases in between. Germline values: CDR1 LGHDT, CDR2 YNNKEL (reference sequence). In DNA, the CDR3 is TGTGCCAGCAGCCAGATGATAGCGGACCAAGAGACCCAGTACTTC. It translates to CASSQMIADQETQYF.

The CDR3 here is CASSQDATSQAGELFF. Written as DNA, the CDR3 is TGTGCCAGCAGCCAAGATGCCACTAGTCAGGCCGGGGAGCTGTTTTTT. V usage is TRBV4-2 and J usage is TRBJ2-2; D might be TRBD2 (5 bases). The CDR3 runs 16 residues. Germline-derived CDR1 and CDR2 are LGHNA and YNFKEQ. V lost 0 bases, J lost 6 bases, and 14 bases lay in between.

The chain employs TRBV5-4 and TRBJ2-3; D perhaps matches TRBD2 (5 bases). Trimming took 1 base from V and 5 from J, leaving 20 bases between them. The CDR3 consists of 17 residues. CDR1 is SGHNT and CDR2 is YYREEE in the germline V gene (reference sequence). CDR3 DNA sequence: TGTGCCAGCAGCTTGTATTCGGTCCGAGGGTTGGGAGATACGCAGTATTTT. Its translation is CASSLYSVRGLGDTQYF.

V is TRBV6-5 and J is TRBJ1-1; D gene unclear. V lost 7 bases and J 5 bases, leaving 14 bases between the germline ends. CDR3 length: 13 residues. Looked up from germline, CDR1 is MNHEY and CDR2 is SVGAGI. This CDR3 reads CASTLEGETEAFF. Here the CDR3 DNA reads TGTGCCAGCACTTTGGAGGGAGAGACTGAAGCTTTCTTT.

The chain employs TRBV5-1 and TRBJ1-1, with a possible D match to TRBD1 (5 bases). The CDR3 extends over 13 amino acids. Trimming cost V 4 bases and J 7 bases, with 14 bases left between them. Per germline, CDR1 SGHRS and CDR2 YFSETQ. CDR3 in amino acids: CASSRDLSDEAFF. The DNA for the CDR3 is TGCGCCAGCAGCAGGGACCTGTCTGATGAAGCTTTCTTT.

This rearrangement joins TRBV5-4 to TRBJ1-2; no firm D call. Germline V lookup: CDR1 SGHNT, CDR2 YYREEE (reference sequence). CDR3 length: 15 amino acids. V gave up 3 bases and J gave up 2 bases, with 14 bases separating them. This chain's CDR3 is CASSSILSANYGYTF. The CDR3 nucleotides read TGTGCCAGCAGCTCAATACTCTCAGCCAACTATGGCTACACCTTC.

CDR3 in amino acids: CASSPSRDTDTQYF. DNA for the CDR3: TGTGCCAGCAGCCCCAGCAGGGACACAGATACGCAGTATTTT. The chain couples TRBV5-5 to TRBJ2-3; the D gene is possibly TRBD1 (5 bases). V lost 4 bases, J lost 2 bases, and 11 bases lay in between. The V gene's germline CDR1 is SGHKS and CDR2 YYEKEE (reference sequence). The CDR3 is 14 residues long. Full variable domain (outside the CDR3, taken from reference TRBV5-5 and TRBJ2-3): DAGVTQSPTHLIKTRGQQVTLRCSPISGHKSVSWYQQVLGQGPQFIFQYYEKEERGRGNFPDRFSARQFPNYSSELNVNALLLGDSALYLCASSPSRDTDTQYFGPGTRLTVL.

The chain joins TRBV11-2 to TRBJ2-1; perhaps TRBD2 as D (6 bases). Trimming pared 5 bases from V and 1 base from J, leaving 18 bases between. Germline CDR1 reads SGHAT; CDR2 reads FQNNGV. This CDR3 has 17 amino acids. The CDR3 reads CASSVPLRGKSYNEQFF. The CDR3 DNA follows: TGTGCCAGCAGCGTACCTCTTCGGGGGAAATCCTACAATGAGCAGTTCTTC.

The chain carries TRBV5-4 and TRBJ1-1; D perhaps matches TRBD1 (6 bases). The V and J ends lost 1 base and 0 bases respectively, with 16 bases between them. The germline gives CDR1 SGHNT, CDR2 YYREEE (reference sequence). The CDR3 runs 17 residues. CDR3 protein: CASSLFLGALMNTEAFF. The CDR3, as DNA: TGTGCCAGCAGCTTGTTTTTGGGGGCCCTTATGAACACTGAAGCTTTCTTT.

The chain carries TRBV2 and TRBJ2-7, with a tentative D call TRBD1 (5 bases). From germline, CDR1 is SNHLY and CDR2 FYNNEI. V lost 7 bases, J lost 8 bases, and 12 bases lay in between. The CDR3 totals 11 residues. The CDR3 reads CASTRQYKQYF. DNA of the CDR3: TGTGCCAGCACCCGACAGTACAAGCAGTACTTC.

This clone has just a few counts. In nucleotides, the CDR3 is TGCGCCAGCAGCCCACCTACCGCGGGCCCAGATACGCAGTATTTT. Translating gives CASSPPTAGPDTQYF. The J gene is TRBJ2-3, the V gene TRBV5-1, with D maybe TRBD2 (5 bases). Germline CDR1 is SGHRS and CDR2 is YFSETQ. V was clipped by 4 bases and J by 4 bases, with 16 bases between them. The CDR3 contains 15 residues.

The chain uses TRBV20-1 and TRBJ2-2, with D unresolved. The V and J ends lost 6 bases and 5 bases respectively, with 7 bases between them. There are 11 residues in the CDR3. The germline CDR1 and CDR2 sequences are DFQATT and SNEGSKA (reference sequence). The CDR3 sequence is CSALTTGELFF. The CDR3 DNA reads as TGCAGTGCCCTCACTACCGGGGAGCTGTTTTTT.

The DNA for the CDR3 is TGTGCCTGGAGTGTAGAGGGGGTTATCCTCTATGGCTACACCTTC. Residues: CAWSVEGVILYGYTF. J is TRBJ1-2 and V is TRBV30, with D possibly matching TRBD1 (6 bases). The V end was cut by 0 bases, the J end by 4 bases, with 15 bases between. CDR1 is GTSNPN and CDR2 is SVGIG in the germline V gene (reference sequence). CDR3 length: 15 amino acids.

This clone occurred a few times. The chain combines TRBV18 with TRBJ2-1; D ambiguous. V lost 3 bases and J 0 bases, leaving 6 bases between the germline ends. CDR1 is KGHSH, CDR2 LQKENI, per germline. The CDR3 contains 14 residues. The DNA of the CDR3 is TGTGCCAGCTCACCTCCTAGCTCCTACAATGAGCAGTTCTTC. This encodes CASSPPSSYNEQFF.

This chain links TRBV5-6 with TRBJ2-7; 7 bases map to TRBD2. The germline V gene encodes CDR1 SGHDT and CDR2 YYEEEE. The CDR3 totals 14 residues. V shed 3 bases, J shed 4 bases, and the junction held 7 bases outside the gene matches. The CDR3 loop is CASSYWEGTYEQYF. The CDR3, as DNA: TGTGCCAGCAGCTATTGGGAGGGAACATACGAGCAGTACTTC.

The CDR3 DNA reads as TGTGCCAGCAGATCCGGGACTAGCGGTAGGGGGGAGCTGTTTTTT. The encoded protein is CASRSGTSGRGELFF. This sequence joins TRBV7-6 and TRBJ2-2; 11 bases map to TRBD2. This CDR3 contains 15 residues. CDR1 is SGHVS, CDR2 FNYEAQ, per germline. V shed 6 bases, J shed 8 bases, and the junction held 8 bases outside the gene matches.

The chain couples TRBV2 to TRBJ1-4; D unclear. The CDR3 consists of 16 residues. V was cut by 1 base and J by 8 bases, with 17 bases left in between. Germline V gene lookup returns CDR1 SNHLY and CDR2 FYNNEI. For the CDR3, the DNA is TGTGCCAGCAGTGAAGGGGTCGCGGTCTACATAGAAAAACTGTTTTTT. This sequence encodes CASSEGVAVYIEKLFF. The full variable domain, with the rest looked up from reference TRBV2 and TRBJ1-4, is EPEVTQTPSHQVTQMGQEVILRCVPISNHLYFYWYRQILGQKVEFLVSFYNNEISEKSEIFDDQFSVERPDGSNFTLKIRSTKLEDSAMYFCASSEGVAVYIEKLFFGSGTQLSVL.

CDR3 coding DNA: TGTGCCAGCAGTTACCCGGACAGGGGGCGCGTGTATGAGCAGTTCTTC. Its translation is CASSYPDRGRVYEQFF. The chain recombines TRBV6-6 with TRBJ2-1; 11 bases line up with TRBD1. The germline V gene has CDR1 MNHNY and CDR2 SVGAGI (reference sequence). The CDR3 sequence is 16 residues long. V lost 2 bases and J lost 8; bases outside the gene matches: 8.

This chain links TRBV11-2 with TRBJ2-3, with D tentatively TRBD1 or TRBD2 (5 bases each). The CDR3 runs to 13 residues. Germline V gene lookup returns CDR1 SGHAT and CDR2 FQNNGV. Trimming took off 5 bases at V and 12 bases at J, with 18 bases between the two ends. The CDR3 region is CASSPQGGLAQYF. The CDR3 region has the DNA TGTGCCAGCAGCCCCCAGGGTGGGCTAGCTCAGTATTTT.